The T cell receptor beta chain described here comes from a study of neurological immune-mediated disorders. The CDR3 consists of 15 residues. Germline CDR1 is DFQATT and CDR2 is SNEGSKA (reference sequence). V gave up 3 bases and J gave up 4 bases, with 19 bases separating them. cDNA synthesis was performed by 5'RACE with 10-nucleotide random UMIs. From the 5' RACE reads, TCRdb called clonotypes with MiXCR, one entry per CDR3 protein. Found here are tens of thousands of distinct CDR3 sequences, about 8% of them singletons; the top ten hold 1.9%. There are many counts of this clonotype. Its matching antigen is unknown. Notes on the study in general: The greatest TCR clonal expansion appeared in HTLV-1-associated myelopathy and the smallest, falling below healthy controls, in multiple sclerosis. Private repertoires in all groups were suggested by the absence of shared CDR3 amino acid sequences among expanded clones across subjects.

Time point specified: longitudinal time-point 3. 2 million PBMCs stored at -80 C were the source of the unsorted libraries. Sample: PBMCs. The V call is TRBV20-1, the J call TRBJ2-7; weak D call: TRBD1 (6 bases). The sequence was obtained from a woman aged 40 to 50 in good health. The CDR3 sequence is CSASPIGRGLYEQYF. The CDR3 DNA reads as TGCAGTGCTAGCCCGATCGGCAGGGGCCTTTACGAGCAGTACTTC.